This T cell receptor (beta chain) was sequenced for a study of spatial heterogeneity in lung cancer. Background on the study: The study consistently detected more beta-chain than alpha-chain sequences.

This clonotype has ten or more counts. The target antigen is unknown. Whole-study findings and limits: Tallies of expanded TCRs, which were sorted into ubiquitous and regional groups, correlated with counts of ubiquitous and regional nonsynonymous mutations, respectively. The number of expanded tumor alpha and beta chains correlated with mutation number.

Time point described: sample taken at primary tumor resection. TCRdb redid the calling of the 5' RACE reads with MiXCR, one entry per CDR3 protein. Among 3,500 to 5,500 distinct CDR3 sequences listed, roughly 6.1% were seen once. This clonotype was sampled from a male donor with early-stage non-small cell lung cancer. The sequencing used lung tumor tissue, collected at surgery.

CDR3: CASSPERGAYNEQFF. In DNA, the CDR3 is TGTGCCAGCAGCCCTGAGCGGGGGGCCTACAATGAGCAGTTCTTC. The chain has TRBV7-9 and TRBJ2-1; 9 nucleotides align to TRBD2. The length of the CDR3 is 15 residues. V dropped 5 bases and J dropped 2; count of bases not matched to a gene: 4. Germline CDR1 reads SEHNR; CDR2 reads FQNEAQ (reference sequence).